The present TCR beta chain was sequenced within a study of blood T cell repertoires in COVID-19. For the study at large: Specimens from acute and convalescent COVID-19 originated in the United States, Italy and Spain.

In this sample, this clone turned up once. CDR3 size: 16 residues. V dropped 1 base and J dropped 6; count of bases not matched to a gene: 8. The germline gives CDR1 SGHTA, CDR2 FQGNSA. Sequenced by immunoSEQ multiplex PCR; TCRdb stores in-frame clones only, minus some. This table has about 240,000 clones, roughly four fifths appearing once. Source material: peripheral blood. V is TRBV7-2 and J is TRBJ2-3; 9 bases line up with TRBD2. The TCR comes from a man aged 25 to 40 who had recovered from COVID-19. The CDR3 reads CASSLGGGGAADTQYF. The CDR3 nucleotides read TGTGCCAGCAGCTTAGGTGGCGGGGGGGCCGCGGATACGCAGTATTTT.